Presented here are 18 T cell receptor beta chains from one specimen sequenced in a study of blood T cell repertoires in COVID-19. Measured with immunoSEQ multiplex PCR; TCRdb has only the in-frame clones, and not every one. The data contain approximately 130,000 clones, around 89% of them singletons. The source material was peripheral blood. The receptors stem from a man aged 50-60 years with acute or convalescent COVID-19.

This clone was counted between two and nine times. V usage is TRBV6-2 or TRBV6-3 and J usage is TRBJ1-5; a possible D gene is TRBD1 (5 bases). This CDR3 spans 15 amino acids. Deletions cut 0 bases from V and 5 bases from J, with 11 bases between. The germline V gene encodes CDR1 MNHEY and CDR2 SVGEGT. The CDR3: CASSYSRQGDQPQHF. The DNA of the CDR3 is TGTGCCAGCAGTTACTCTCGGCAGGGCGATCAGCCCCAGCATTTT.

This sequence joins TRBV9 and TRBJ2-7, with D possibly matching TRBD1 (6 bases). Between the trimmed V and J ends, which lost 1 base and 0 bases, there was a span of 8 bases. The CDR3 length is 14 residues. Germline V gives CDR1 SGDLS, CDR2 YYNGEE. The CDR3 sequence: CASSVTGNSYEQYF. Here the CDR3 DNA reads TGTGCCAGCAGCGTAACAGGGAACTCCTACGAGCAGTACTTC.

The chain couples TRBV4-1 to TRBJ1-4; 12 nucleotides match TRBD1. Germline V gene sequence: CDR1 MGHRA, CDR2 YSYEKL. With 4 bases clipped from V and 0 bases from J, the junction kept 12 bases outside the gene matches. There are 20 residues in the CDR3. This chain's CDR3 is CASSLPGPGQGASTNEKLFF. The CDR3 nucleotides read TGCGCCAGCAGCCTCCCGGGGCCGGGACAGGGGGCATCAACTAATGAAAAACTGTTTTTT.

The chain uses TRBV29-1 and TRBJ2-1; the D gene is possibly TRBD1 (5 bases). Looked up from germline, CDR1 is SQVTM and CDR2 is ANQGSEA. This CDR3 comprises 13 residues. The ends were cut back, 4 bases at V and 7 bases at J, with 14 bases in the middle. CDR3 sequence reads: CSVARASSNEQFF. The CDR3, as DNA: TGCAGCGTTGCCAGGGCCAGTTCGAATGAGCAGTTCTTC.

The V gene is TRBV24-1, the J gene TRBJ2-1; perhaps TRBD2 as D (6 bases). Germline V CDR1 and CDR2: KGHDR, SFDVKD. This CDR3 is 13 amino acids long. With 4 bases removed from V and 8 bases from J, the gap between germline ends came to 11 bases. This CDR3 reads CATSESLAYEQFF. CDR3 bases: TGTGCCACCAGTGAGTCTCTAGCGTATGAGCAGTTCTTC.

The chain uses TRBV5-4 and TRBJ1-2, with TRBD1 matching over 9 bases. This CDR3 comprises 14 residues. The V segment lost 4 bases and the J segment 3 bases; nucleotides outside the gene matches: 4. CDR1 is SGHNT and CDR2 is YYREEE in the germline V gene (reference sequence). CDR3 sequence (DNA): TGTGCCAGCAGCCCGGGACAGGGCGACTATGGCTACACCTTC. It codes for CASSPGQGDYGYTF.

In its sample, this clone was seen once. This chain connects TRBV18 to TRBJ2-2; D may be TRBD1 (6 bases). Germline V gene sequence: CDR1 KGHSH, CDR2 LQKENI. CDR3 length equals 15 residues. With 0 bases removed from V and 4 bases from J, the gap between germline ends came to 9 bases. For the CDR3, the DNA is TGTGCCAGCTCACCACCGACAGGCGTCACCGGGGAGCTGTTTTTT. Translated: CASSPPTGVTGELFF.

The CDR3 loop is CASSFRQGDYEQYF. CDR3 DNA: TGTGCCAGCAGCTTCCGGCAGGGGGACTACGAGCAGTACTTC. The rearrangement links TRBV5-4 to TRBJ2-7; 7 bases are shared with TRBD1. CDR1 and CDR2 (germline): SGHNT, YYREEE (reference sequence). The CDR3 is made up of 14 amino acids. Unmatched junction bases numbered 5, after V lost 2 bases and J lost 3 bases.

This clone has more than one count but fewer than ten. V usage is TRBV19 and J usage is TRBJ1-2; D gene unclear. Trimming took 3 bases from V and 4 from J, leaving 15 bases between them. Germline loops: CDR1 LNHDA, CDR2 SQIVND (reference sequence). The length of the CDR3 is 15 residues. The chain's CDR3 is CASSMKNSLAYGYTF. The CDR3 nucleotides are TGTGCCAGTAGTATGAAGAACAGCCTAGCCTATGGCTACACCTTC.

The CDR3 is CASSAQANTEAFF. CDR3 sequence (DNA): TGTGCCAGTAGTGCCCAGGCCAACACTGAAGCTTTCTTT. The V and J genes are TRBV19 and TRBJ1-1; D gene ambiguous. Trimming left V 5 bases short and J 2 bases short, with 9 bases between. CDR1 and CDR2 from the germline V gene are LNHDA and SQIVND (reference sequence). The CDR3 is 13 residues long.

The V call is TRBV5-4, the J call TRBJ2-3; D possibly corresponds to TRBD2 (6 bases). This CDR3 is 13 amino acids long. V was shortened by 3 bases and J by 6 bases, with 11 bases between the two germline ends. From germline, CDR1 is SGHNT and CDR2 YYREEE (reference sequence). CDR3 nucleotides: TGTGCCAGCAGCTACGGAAGCGGGGATACGCAGTATTTT. This translates into CASSYGSGDTQYF.

The chain employs TRBV7-8 and TRBJ2-1; 8 bases agree with TRBD2. The germline gives CDR1 SGHVS, CDR2 FQNEAQ. V lost 5 bases to trimming and J lost 4 bases; unmatched junction nucleotides: 10. The CDR3 extends over 16 amino acids. As DNA, the CDR3 is TGTGCCAGCAGCCCCTGGAGCGGGAGAGGATACAATGAGCAGTTCTTC. This sequence encodes CASSPWSGRGYNEQFF. Full variable domain (rest looked up from reference TRBV7-8 and TRBJ2-1): GAGVSQSPRYKVAKRGQDVALRCDPISGHVSLFWYQQALGQGPEFLTYFQNEAQLDKSGLPSDRFFAERPEGSVSTLKIQRTQQEDSAVYLCASSPWSGRGYNEQFFGPGTRLTVL.

This chain links TRBV19 with TRBJ2-7; TRBD1 matches 11 bases. Germline assignment: CDR1 LNHDA and CDR2 SQIVND (reference sequence). This CDR3 spans 14 amino acids. Germline trimming cut 4 bases from V and 2 bases from J; bases unmatched to any gene: 1. Written as DNA, the CDR3 is TGTGCCAGTAGTACGGGACAGGGGGCCTACGAGCAGTACTTC. Its protein product is CASSTGQGAYEQYF.

The CDR3 DNA sequence: TGTGCTAGTGGTTTGAGTCGGAAGGAACAGGCAGCAACTAATGAAAAACTGTTTTTT. Its protein is CASGLSRKEQAATNEKLFF. The chain combines TRBV12-5 with TRBJ1-4; D is perhaps TRBD1 (5 bases). CDR3 length: 19 residues. Germline V gene sequence: CDR1 LGHNT, CDR2 FRNRAP. The V gene lost 2 bases and the J gene lost 0 bases, with 19 bases spanning the gap.

This clone was seen a single time. The rearrangement uses TRBV5-4 and TRBJ2-1, with D possibly being TRBD1 (6 bases). With 1 base removed from V and 2 bases from J, the gap between germline ends came to 13 bases. Germline V gives CDR1 SGHNT, CDR2 YYREEE (reference sequence). The CDR3 loop spans 16 amino acids. The CDR3: CASSLSAGDPYNEQFF. The CDR3 DNA is TGTGCCAGCAGCTTGTCCGCAGGGGACCCCTACAATGAGCAGTTCTTC.

This chain connects TRBV18 to TRBJ2-7, with 16 bases matching TRBD2. The junction had 6 bases not matched to a gene; V was cut back by 0 bases and J by 4 bases. CDR3 length: 18 residues. Looked up from germline, CDR1 is KGHSH and CDR2 is LQKENI. CDR3 region: CASSPPSGLAGGPYEQYF. The CDR3 coding sequence is TGTGCCAGCTCACCACCGTCGGGACTAGCGGGAGGGCCTTACGAGCAGTACTTC.

The gene calls are TRBV15 and TRBJ2-1; D is possibly TRBD2 (5 bases). Trimming stripped 1 base from V and 5 bases from J, with 18 bases between. Per germline, CDR1 LNHNV and CDR2 YYDKDF (reference sequence). This CDR3 comprises 17 residues. The CDR3 sequence: CATSRGISGLGNNEQFF. In DNA, the CDR3 is TGTGCCACCAGCAGAGGGATCAGCGGCTTAGGGAACAATGAGCAGTTCTTC. Complete variable domain (other parts from reference TRBV15 and TRBJ2-1): DAMVIQNPRYQVTQFGKPVTLSCSQTLNHNVMYWYQQKSSQAPKLLFHYYDKDFNNEADTPDNFQSRRPNTSFCFLDIRSPGLGDTAMYLCATSRGISGLGNNEQFFGPGTRLTVL.

The rearrangement uses TRBV5-4 and TRBJ2-7; TRBD2 matches at 8 bases. The germline V gene encodes CDR1 SGHNT and CDR2 YYREEE (reference sequence). V lost 0 bases and J lost 6; bases outside the gene matches: 5. The CDR3 contains 14 residues. The CDR3 region is CASSLAMREVEQYF. The CDR3 nucleotides read TGTGCCAGCAGCTTGGCCATGCGGGAGGTCGAGCAGTACTTC. The whole variable domain, filled in from reference TRBV5-4 and TRBJ2-7, reads ETGVTQSPTHLIKTRGQQVTLRCSSQSGHNTVSWYQQALGQGPQFIFQYYREEENGRGNFPPRFSGLQFPNYSSELNVNALELDDSALYLCASSLAMREVEQYFGPGTRLTVT.